The TCR beta chain under discussion was sequenced for a study of monozygotic twins with inflammatory bowel disease. About this clonotype itself: Antigen specificity is unknown.

General observations from the study: Backing was not found for a single strong signal or clonotype associated with IBD.

From germline, CDR1 is SGHRS and CDR2 YFSETQ. This CDR3 is built from 14 residues. Each UMI harboured a 6-nucleotide sample barcode and was appended via template switching. PCR of TCRalpha and TCRbeta cDNA was nested, with two rounds of roughly 16 and 10 cycles. From the 5' RACE reads, TCRdb lists one entry per CDR3 protein and no DNA. The listing records approximately 400,000 distinct CDR3 sequences. This clonotype was obtained from a human donor with ulcerative colitis or Crohn's disease, or a healthy co-twin of an affected twin (not recorded which). The chain is built from TRBV5-1 and TRBJ1-5; the TRBD1 assignment by TCRdb is unverifiable without DNA. The sample taken for sequencing was blood. The CDR3 loop is CASSPRGGDQPQHF.